The 2 T cell receptor beta chains in this list originate from one sample, sequenced in a study of T cell responses to AZD1222 COVID-19 vaccine. Sequencing used immunoSEQ multiplex PCR; TCRdb keeps in-frame clones, though not all of them. Of 200,000 or so clones in the sample, almost 95% were seen once. The sequences come from peripheral blood, collected on day 0 of AZD1222 vaccination. These receptors were obtained from an adult in good health.

The gene calls are TRBV28 and TRBJ1-1, with D possibly being TRBD1 (5 bases). Germline lookup yields CDR1 MDHEN and CDR2 SYDVKM. CDR3 size: 14 residues. Trimming pared 1 base from V and 2 bases from J, leaving 8 bases between. CDR3 loop: CASSLSGPNTEAFF. For the CDR3, the DNA is TGTGCCAGCAGTTTATCGGGGCCCAACACTGAAGCTTTCTTT.

The chain recombines TRBV6-1 with TRBJ1-5, with 8 bases matching TRBD1. Germline V CDR1 and CDR2: MNHNS, SASEGT. The junction had 3 bases not matched to a gene; V was cut back by 3 bases and J by 5 bases. CDR3 length: 14 amino acids. CDR3 region: CASSDLQGDQPQHF. CDR3 in DNA: TGTGCCAGCAGTGATCTACAGGGGGATCAGCCCCAGCATTTT.